The 3 T cell receptor beta chains listed next were all sequenced from one sample in a study of CD8 T cells in ankylosing spondylitis. Findings and limits, study-wide: About 8 highly homologous variants made up a TCR beta motif, and this motif appeared characteristic of ankylosing spondylitis blood.

TCRdb fed the 5' RACE reads into MiXCR, producing one record per CDR3 protein. This sample carries some 700,000 distinct CDR3 sequences, 19% of them seen once, and the ten largest clones take 15% to 20%. No antigens are known for them. The sample consisted of blood, either unsorted or a sorted T cell fraction (not recorded which). Receptors originate from a male donor with ankylosing spondylitis.

There are a few counts of this clonotype. The chain joins TRBV5-5 to TRBJ1-5; D gene unclear. CDR3 size: 15 residues. The V end lost 2 bases, the J end lost 5 bases, and 14 bases lay between the germline ends. The germline V gene has CDR1 SGHKS and CDR2 YYEKEE (reference sequence). This CDR3 is CASSLSRQIDQPQHF. In DNA, the CDR3 is TGTGCCAGCAGCTTAAGTAGGCAGATTGATCAGCCCCAGCATTTT.

This clonotype was detected many times. This rearrangement joins TRBV5-1 to TRBJ2-3; D call uncertain. The V end was cut by 4 bases, the J end by 1 base, with 7 bases between. The CDR3 loop spans 13 amino acids. Germline loops: CDR1 SGHRS, CDR2 YFSETQ. The CDR3 DNA follows: TGCGCCAGCAGCGACCCCCGCACAGATACGCAGTATTTT. It translates to CASSDPRTDTQYF.

A few counts support this clonotype. The gene calls are TRBV7-7 and TRBJ2-1; D could derive from TRBD1 or TRBD2 (5 bases each). V lost 5 bases, J lost 4 bases, and 15 bases lay in between. The CDR3 covers 15 residues. Germline assignment: CDR1 SSHAT and CDR2 FNYEAQ (reference sequence). The CDR3 spells CASSRDHGSYNEQFF. The DNA of the CDR3 is TGTGCCAGCAGCAGGGACCACGGGTCTTACAATGAGCAGTTCTTC.